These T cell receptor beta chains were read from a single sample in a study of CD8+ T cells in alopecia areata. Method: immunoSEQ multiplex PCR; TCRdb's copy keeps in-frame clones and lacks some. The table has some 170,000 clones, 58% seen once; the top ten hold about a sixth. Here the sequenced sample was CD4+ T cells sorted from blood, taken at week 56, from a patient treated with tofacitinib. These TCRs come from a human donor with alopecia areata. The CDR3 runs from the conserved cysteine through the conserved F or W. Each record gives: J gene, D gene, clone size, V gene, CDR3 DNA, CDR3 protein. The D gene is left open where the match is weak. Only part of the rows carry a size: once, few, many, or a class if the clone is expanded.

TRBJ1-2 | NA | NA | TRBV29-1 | TGCAGCGTTGTAGGAGGGGACTATGGCTACACCTTC | CSVVGGDYGYTF
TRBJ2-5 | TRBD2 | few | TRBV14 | TGTGCCAGCAGCCCCACTAGCGCGTGGGAGACCCAGTACTTC | CASSPTSAWETQYF
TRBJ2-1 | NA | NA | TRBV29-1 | TGCAGCGCGGAAGGGGGGTACAATGAGCAGTTCTTC | CSAEGGYNEQFF
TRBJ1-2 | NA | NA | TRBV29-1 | TGCAGCGTGGGGAGTGGGGATGGCTACACCTTC | CSVGSGDGYTF
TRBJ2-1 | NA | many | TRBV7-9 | TGTGCCAGCAGCCCTGGTTGGATGCAGTTCTTC | CASSPGWMQFF
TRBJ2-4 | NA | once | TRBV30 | TGTGCCTGGAGTGTAAAGGGGTCCAAAAACATTCAGTACTTC | CAWSVKGSKNIQYF
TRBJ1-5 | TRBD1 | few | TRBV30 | TGTGCCTGGAGACAGGGGGGGACCTCGGGACAGCCCCAGCATTTT | CAWRQGGTSGQPQHF
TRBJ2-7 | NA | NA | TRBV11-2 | TGTGCCAGCAGCGCCGCCTACGAGCAGTACTTC | CASSAAYEQYF
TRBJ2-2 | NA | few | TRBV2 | TGTGCCAGCAGTGGGACCGGGGAGCTGTTTTTT | CASSGTGELFF
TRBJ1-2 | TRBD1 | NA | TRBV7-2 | TGTGCCAGCAGCTACAGGGGGCAGAAGAGCGGCTACACCTTC | CASSYRGQKSGYTF
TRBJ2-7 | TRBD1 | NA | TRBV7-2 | TGTGCCAGCAGCATACAGGGGTCCTACGAGCAGTACTTC | CASSIQGSYEQYF
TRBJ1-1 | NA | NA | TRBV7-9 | TGTGCCAGCAGCTTATCGGGTACTGAAGCTTTCTTT | CASSLSGTEAFF
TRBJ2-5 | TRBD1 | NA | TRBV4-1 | TGCGCCAGCAGCCAAGCCGACAGGGACCAAGAGACCCAGTACTTC | CASSQADRDQETQYF
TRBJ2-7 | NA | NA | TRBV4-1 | TGCGCCAGCAGCCCCCCGGGGGTGATCGAGCAGTACTTC | CASSPPGVIEQYF
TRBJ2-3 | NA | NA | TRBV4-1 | TGCGCCAGCAGCCCGTTGGGGGGACTGACAGATACGCAGTATTTT | CASSPLGGLTDTQYF
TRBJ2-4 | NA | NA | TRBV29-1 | TGCAGCGTGGGGAGCGGGTCTGACCTAGCCAAAAACATTCAGTACTTC | CSVGSGSDLAKNIQYF
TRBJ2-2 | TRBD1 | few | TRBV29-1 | TGCAGCGTCCAAGACAGGGGGACTGGGGAGCTGTTTTTT | CSVQDRGTGELFF
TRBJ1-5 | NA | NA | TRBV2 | TGTGCCAGCAGTGCGGCCGAAAATCAGCCCCAGCATTTT | CASSAAENQPQHF
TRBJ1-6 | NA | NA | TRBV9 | TGTGCCAGCAGCGTAGCGGTAGGGACCCATAATTCACCCCTCCACTTT | CASSVAVGTHNSPLHF
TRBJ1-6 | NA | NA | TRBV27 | TGTGCCAGCAGGCTGCGGGACGCCGACTATAATTCACCCCTCCACTTT | CASRLRDADYNSPLHF
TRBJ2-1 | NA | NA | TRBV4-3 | TGCGCCAGCAGCCAAGATGTTCCCCGACAGGGCGGGATGAGCCTCAATGAGCAGTTCTTC | CASSQDVPRQGGMSLNEQFF
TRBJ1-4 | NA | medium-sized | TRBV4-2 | TGTGCCAGCAGCCAAGATCTCAGGGAGGGGGAAAAACTGTTTTTT | CASSQDLREGEKLFF
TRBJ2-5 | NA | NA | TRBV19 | TGTGCCAGTAGTACCGGGACTGGGCGTGCAGAGACCCAGTACTTC | CASSTGTGRAETQYF
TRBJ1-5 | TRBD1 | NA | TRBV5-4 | TGTGCCAGCAGCTTCAAGTCAGGGGGGAATAGCAATCAGCCCCAGCATTTT | CASSFKSGGNSNQPQHF
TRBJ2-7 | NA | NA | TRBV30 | TGTGCCTGGAGGGGGACATACTTATCCTACGAGCAGTACTTC | CAWRGTYLSYEQYF
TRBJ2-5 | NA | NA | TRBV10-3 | TGTGCCATCAGTGTGGGACTCAACGACCGCCAAGAGACCCAGTACTTC | CAISVGLNDRQETQYF
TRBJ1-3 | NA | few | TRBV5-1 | TGCGCCAGCAGCTCGGACGGAAACACCATATATTTT | CASSSDGNTIYF
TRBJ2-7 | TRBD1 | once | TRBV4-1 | TGCGCCAGCAGCCCAAGGACAGGGTTTAACGAGCAGTACTTC | CASSPRTGFNEQYF
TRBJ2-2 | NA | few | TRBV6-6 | TGTGCCAGCACCATGGGCGCGGTTGGCGGGGAGCTGTTTTTT | CASTMGAVGGELFF
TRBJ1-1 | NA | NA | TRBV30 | TGTGCCTGGGCGACGGCAGCAGAAGCTTTCTTT | CAWATAAEAFF
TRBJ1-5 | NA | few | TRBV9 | TGTGCCAGCAGCTTGGGGGGCTCTCAGCCCCAGCATTTT | CASSLGGSQPQHF
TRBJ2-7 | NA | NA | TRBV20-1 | TGCAGTGCTCAAAAACGGGAAGAGCAGTACTTC | CSAQKREEQYF
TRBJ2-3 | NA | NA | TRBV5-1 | TGCGCCAGCAGCTTAACGCCAGATACGCAGTATTTT | CASSLTPDTQYF
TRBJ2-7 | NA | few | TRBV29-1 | TGCAGCGTTGAGGGGGACCGGTACGAGCAGTACTTC | CSVEGDRYEQYF
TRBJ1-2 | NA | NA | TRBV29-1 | TGCGGCGTTGCTAGGGACACCTCTAACTATGGCTACACCTTC | CGVARDTSNYGYTF
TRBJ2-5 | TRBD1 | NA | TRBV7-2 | TGTGCCAGCAGCGATGGGACAGAGCAGACCCAGTACTTC | CASSDGTEQTQYF
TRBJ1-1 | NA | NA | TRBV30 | TGTGCAATGGCGGGGTGGAGAGGCAGCATCTTGGGCACTGAAGCTTTCTTT | CAMAGWRGSILGTEAFF
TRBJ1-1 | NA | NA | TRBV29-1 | TGCAGCGTGCTCCTTACTACTGAAGCTTTCTTT | CSVLLTTEAFF
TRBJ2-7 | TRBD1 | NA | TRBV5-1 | TGCGCCAGCAGCACCGGACAGGGAGGTCACGAGCAGTACTTC | CASSTGQGGHEQYF
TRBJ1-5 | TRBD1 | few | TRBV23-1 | TGCGCCAGCACTTACTCCGACAGGGGGTTCAATCAGCCCCAGCATTTT | CASTYSDRGFNQPQHF
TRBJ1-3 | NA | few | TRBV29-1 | TGCAGCGAAAAACGACAGGCGGATTTT | CSEKRQADF
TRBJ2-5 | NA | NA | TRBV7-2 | TGTGCCAGCACGAGCTGGGGAGAGACCCAGTACTTC | CASTSWGETQYF
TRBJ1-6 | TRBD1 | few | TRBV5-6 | TGTGCCAGCAGCATCATTGGACAGGCCATCCGGGGTTCACCCCTCCACTTT | CASSIIGQAIRGSPLHF
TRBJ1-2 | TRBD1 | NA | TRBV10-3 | TGTGCCATCAGTCGGGACAGGGGGAACTATGGCTACACCTTC | CAISRDRGNYGYTF
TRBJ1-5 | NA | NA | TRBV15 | TGTGCCACCAGCAGAGAGTTAGGGGCTAGCAATCAGCCCCAGCATTTT | CATSRELGASNQPQHF
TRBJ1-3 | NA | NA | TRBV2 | TGTGCCAGCAGTGCGACAGTCGGAAACACCATATATTTT | CASSATVGNTIYF
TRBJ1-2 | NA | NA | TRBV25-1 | TGTGCCAGCAGCGAGGGGGGCTACTATGGCTACACCTTC | CASSEGGYYGYTF
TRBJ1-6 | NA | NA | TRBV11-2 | TGTGCCAGCACCCTGTTTAGTGGGCGTTCGGCCCTCCACTTT | CASTLFSGRSALHF
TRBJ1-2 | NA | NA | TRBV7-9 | TGTGCCAGCAGCCCACAGGGAACCAACTATGGCTACACCTTC | CASSPQGTNYGYTF
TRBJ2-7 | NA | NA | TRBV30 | TGTGCCTGGAGTGTATCGGCAGGGACGTACGAGCAGTACTTC | CAWSVSAGTYEQYF
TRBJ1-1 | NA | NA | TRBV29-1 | TGCAGCGTTGCCGGGACCATGAACACTGAAGCTTTCTTT | CSVAGTMNTEAFF
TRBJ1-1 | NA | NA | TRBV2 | TGTGCCAGCAGTGAAGCGATCCGGGGGGCTGCGACTGAAGCTTTCTTT | CASSEAIRGAATEAFF
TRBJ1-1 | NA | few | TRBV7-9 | TGTGCCAGCAGCCGGCCGAACACTGAAGCTTTCTTT | CASSRPNTEAFF
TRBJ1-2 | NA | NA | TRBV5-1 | TGCGCCAGTAGGGACACAGGATACACTGGCTACACCTTC | CASRDTGYTGYTF
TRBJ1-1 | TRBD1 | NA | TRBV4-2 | TGTGCCAGCAGGATTACAGGGGTTACTGAAGCTTTCTTT | CASRITGVTEAFF
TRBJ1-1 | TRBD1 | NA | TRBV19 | TGTGCCAGTAACCCAGGACAGGGGGCGTGGAGCACTGAAGCTTTCTTT | CASNPGQGAWSTEAFF